The T cell receptor beta chain under discussion was sequenced for a study of T cells in Graves' hyperthyroidism and ophthalmopathy (dated by TCRdb to the late 2010s). Broadly, across the study: Peripheral blood samples were taken at the time of initial diagnosis, prior to any treatment. The 100 discovery patients were divided at random into training and test sets in a 7:3 ratio. TCR Vbeta CDR3 sequencing of around 130 peripheral blood samples (approximately 44 ophthalmopathy, roughly 72 hyperthyroidism and some 17 progressor patients) is reported in the paper. Prospective prediction of ophthalmopathy was tested in an independent validation cohort of 18 to 20 hyperthyroidism patients and 17 patients who later progressed to ophthalmopathy. To identify distinguishing TCR V-J signatures, a discovery cohort of some 99 patients was used, comprising some 43 with Graves' ophthalmopathy and around 60 with stable Graves' hyperthyroidism. Thyroid tissue and blood T-cell repertoires from about six Graves' hyperthyroidism patients were also compared in the study. Following sampling, methimazole starting at 30 mg daily was given to hyperthyroidism patients, and high-dose intravenous methylprednisolone was given to ophthalmopathy patients. Summary of the overall study and its limitations: In validation, progression to ophthalmopathy was predicted by the model with roughly 71% sensitivity and 72% to 80% specificity, a median of approximately 6.5 months before onset. A model built on a 13 V-J signature distinguished ophthalmopathy from stable hyperthyroidism, reaching around 90% sensitivity and around 82% specificity in cross-validation and 80%/75% in testing. Sample size was not statistically predetermined, and investigators were not blinded to group allocation. Blood samples also contained most of the expanded thyroid clonotypes (frequency above 0.001), which suggests that blood repertoires may reflect thyroid immune responses.

Amplification of TCR beta CDR3 regions was carried out from RNA transcripts. A first-round RT-PCR of the TCR CDR3 used the HTBI primer set with the Qiagen OneStep RT-PCR kit. Libraries were constructed in a second round of multiplex PCR, after which size selection and purification were carried out. Libraries were sequenced paired-end with 100 bp reads on an Illumina HiSeq2000. Per the source publication's procedure: SOAPnuke was used to process the raw data, removing reads that contained adapters or uncalled bases, had a mean Phred below 15, or lacked an exact match to the constant primer or identifier. COPE v1.2.5 was used to merge high-quality paired reads, and clonotypes were defined as unique nucleotide sequences. Clonotypes were aligned to IMGT TRBV, TRBD and TRBJ reference segments using MiTCR v1.1. Analysis was restricted to V-J combinations with a frequency above 0.0001, which covered 99.2% of repertoires. The TCS score was defined as F50 (clonal expansion) divided by E x V (chaos), with BLOSUM62-based TCRdist calculated between CDR3 peptides within each V-J. Welch's t-statistics and random forest reduced some 510 V-J features to 13, which were used in a naive Bayes classifier (R e1071). TCRdb itself trimmed the public reads at Q25 with fastp, ran MiXCR and retained productive beta chains. Records with the same CDR3 protein are collapsed into one entry carrying the most frequent genes and DNA. TCRdb, not the authors, supplied the V and J calls. In this sample the table shows about 360,000 distinct CDR3 sequences, about a fifth of which occur a single time. Clones ranked in the top ten supply about 4% of the sample.

CDR1 and CDR2, per the germline V gene, are MGHRA and YSYEKL. The trim is 0 bases for V and 0 bases for J, with a gap of 8 bases between the germline ends. From cysteine to phenylalanine, the CDR3 is 15 amino acids long. The entry retains the CDR3 DNA only, 45 bases that are in frame from base 1. With respect to this clonotype: Its antigen target is currently unknown. No quality values exist for individual bases; no much larger clone is one base distant.

A patient counted as having stable Graves' hyperthyroidism if no progression to ophthalmopathy occurred over 18 months of follow-up. Hyperthyroidism patients were aged 18 to 65 years and newly diagnosed, with disease duration of less than 2 months. The study excluded patients with uncontrolled infections, other autoimmune diseases, pregnancy or lactation. Clinical symptoms, serum thyroxine and TRAb, thyroid ultrasound, and orbital computed tomography formed the basis for the diagnoses. PBMCs were isolated from about 10 ml of fresh peripheral blood by Ficoll-Paque density gradient centrifugation. Total RNA was extracted using Trizol reagent, and RNA quality was assessed on an Agilent 2100 Bioanalyzer.

Sequencing was performed on blood. The chain is made from TRBV4-1 and TRBJ1-2, with the D gene too uncertain to name. This receptor was identified in a woman aged 18 to 35 with Graves' hyperthyroidism. At the DNA level, the sequence is TGCGCCAGCAGCCAAGACGGACCTGCTAACTATGGCTACACCTTC. It codes for CASSQDGPANYGYTF.